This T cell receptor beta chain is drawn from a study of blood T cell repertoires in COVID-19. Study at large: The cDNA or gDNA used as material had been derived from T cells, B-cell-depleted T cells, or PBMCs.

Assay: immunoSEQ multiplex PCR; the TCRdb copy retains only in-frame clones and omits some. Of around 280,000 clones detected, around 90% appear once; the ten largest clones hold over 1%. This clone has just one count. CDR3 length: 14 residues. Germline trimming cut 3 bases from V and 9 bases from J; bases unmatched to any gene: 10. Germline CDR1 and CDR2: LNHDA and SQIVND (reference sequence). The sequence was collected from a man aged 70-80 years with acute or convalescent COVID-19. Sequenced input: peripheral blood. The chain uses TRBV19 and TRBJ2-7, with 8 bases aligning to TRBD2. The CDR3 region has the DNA TGTGCCAGTAGTATCAACGGGAGGGCCACTGTGCAGTACTTC. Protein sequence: CASSINGRATVQYF. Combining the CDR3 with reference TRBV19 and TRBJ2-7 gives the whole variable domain DGGITQSPKYLFRKEGQNVTLSCEQNLNHDAMYWYRQDPGQGLRLIYYSQIVNDFQKGDIAEGYSVSREKKESFPLTVTSAQKNPTAFYLCASSINGRATVQYFGPGTRLTVT.